What follows are 26 T cell receptor beta chains derived from one specimen sequenced in a study of blood T cells in healthy people across ages. Combining a sample-barcoded 5' primer with a J-beta primer mix, a second PCR ran for roughly 6 to 12 cycles. A single record per CDR3 protein comes from TCRdb applying MiXCR to the 5' RACE reads. Of some 710,000 distinct CDR3 sequences in the sample, 46% were seen once. Sequencing was performed on blood. The receptors shown here come from a man at least 80 years old in good health.

This clonotype occurred a few times. The chain has TRBV7-2 and TRBJ2-1, with TRBD2 matching 14 bases. CDR1 SGHTA and CDR2 FQGNSA come from the germline V gene. The junction had 6 bases not matched to a gene; V was cut back by 5 bases and J by 9 bases. The CDR3 covers 15 residues. This CDR3 reads CASSGTSGSFGEQFF. The CDR3, as DNA: TGTGCCAGCAGCGGGACTAGCGGGAGTTTCGGTGAGCAGTTCTTC.

The chain joins TRBV20-1 to TRBJ2-7; maybe TRBD2 (8 bases). Trimming removed 6 bases from V and 7 bases from J, with 28 bases in between. Germline V CDR1 and CDR2: DFQATT, SNEGSKA (reference sequence). CDR3 length: 16 residues. CDR3 in amino acids: CSARGPAGDSYNEQYF. In nucleotides, the CDR3 is TGCAGTGCAAGGGGGCCAGCGGGAGACTCCTACAATGAGCAGTACTTC.

The chain employs TRBV13 and TRBJ2-1; the D gene is possibly TRBD2 (6 bases). Germline V gives CDR1 PRHDT, CDR2 FYEKMQ (reference sequence). V dropped 3 bases and J dropped 1 base, with 19 bases sitting between them. The CDR3 extends over 18 amino acids. CDR3 DNA: TGTGCCAGCAGCTTTCTGACTAGTGGGAGTAGTTCCTACAATGAGCAGTTCTTC. Translated, it gives CASSFLTSGSSSYNEQFF.

This clonotype has a count of ten or more. The V gene is TRBV27, the J gene TRBJ2-7; D remains unclear. Trimming took off 1 base at V and 0 bases at J, with 7 bases between the two ends. The CDR3 length is 14 residues. Germline V lookup: CDR1 MNHEY, CDR2 SMNVEV (reference sequence). The CDR3 reads CASSLFGSSYEQYF. The CDR3 DNA sequence: TGTGCCAGCAGTTTATTCGGTAGCTCCTACGAGCAGTACTTC.

The rearrangement uses TRBV12-3 or TRBV12-4 and TRBJ1-6, with no clear D. V gave up 1 base and J gave up 9 bases, with 4 bases separating them. The CDR3 is 12 amino acids. The CDR3 DNA follows: TGTGCCAGCAGTTTAGTTGGTTCACCCCTCCACTTT. This encodes CASSLVGSPLHF.

The rearrangement joins TRBV6-2 or TRBV6-3 to TRBJ2-1; 14 bases map to TRBD2. The junction had 10 bases not matched to a gene; V was cut back by 5 bases and J by 1 base. CDR1 is MNHEY, CDR2 SVGEGT, per germline. The CDR3 extends over 19 amino acids. The chain's CDR3 is CASSPTARLAGGSYNEQFF. In DNA, the CDR3 is TGTGCCAGCAGTCCTACCGCCCGACTAGCGGGAGGGTCCTACAATGAGCAGTTCTTC.

This clonotype was seen a handful of times. The rearrangement links TRBV10-2 to TRBJ2-4; the D gene could be TRBD1 or TRBD2 (5 bases each). CDR3 length equals 14 residues. Germline CDR1 reads WSHSY; CDR2 reads SAAADI. With 6 bases removed from V and 8 bases from J, the gap between germline ends came to 17 bases. In DNA form, the CDR3 reads TGCGCCAGCAGAGATAATCGGGGCAAGGACATTCAGTACTTC. Encoded protein: CASRDNRGKDIQYF.

The genes are TRBV7-9 and TRBJ1-2; possible D gene TRBD1, 6 bases. Trimming shortened V by 5 bases and J by 6 bases, and 13 bases separated the two germline ends. CDR1 and CDR2 (germline): SEHNR, FQNEAQ (reference sequence). The length of the CDR3 is 13 residues. CDR3 region: CASSQQGGHGYTF. The CDR3 region has the DNA TGTGCCAGCAGCCAACAGGGCGGGCATGGCTACACCTTC.

The V gene is TRBV21-1, the J gene TRBJ2-5; the table's D call, TRBD1, was not checked against the DNA. TRBV21-1 is listed as a pseudogene. There are 19 residues in the CDR3. The CDR3 DNA follows: TGTGCCAGCAGCAAAGAGGGAGGTACATCCGGGACAGGACAAGAGACCCAGTACTTC. Protein product: CASSKEGGTSGTGQETQYF.

To note about this clonotype: At one of its ends the junction is not consistent with the germline gene, which may arise from a read error. The CDR3 coding sequence is TGTGTCAGCAGCCAGGCCTTCGGTCGGAGGGCAAGTGGTGAGCAGTTCTTC. As protein: CVSSQAFGRRASGEQFF. The rearrangement uses TRBV4-2 and TRBJ2-1; weak D call: TRBD2 (6 bases). Germline V gives CDR1 LGHNA, CDR2 YNFKEQ. The CDR3 is made up of 17 amino acids.

This clonotype was observed many times. The chain employs TRBV12-3 or TRBV12-4 and TRBJ1-6, with D possibly TRBD1 on 6 matching bases. Trimming took 5 bases from V and 7 from J, leaving 12 bases between them. The CDR3 loop spans 14 amino acids. The DNA for the CDR3 is TGTGCCAGCAGTCCGTTGGACAGAAATTCACCCCTCCACTTT. The encoded protein is CASSPLDRNSPLHF.

The V call is TRBV11-2, the J call TRBJ1-4; TRBD1 is a possible D gene (5 bases). Deletions cut 5 bases from V and 8 bases from J, with 15 bases between. The CDR3 length is 14 residues. In germline, CDR1 is SGHAT, CDR2 FQNNGV. The CDR3 protein is CASSPGQRDEKLFF. DNA of the CDR3: TGTGCCAGCAGCCCCGGACAAAGAGACGAAAAACTGTTTTTT.

This clonotype was detected only a few times. The CDR3 here is CASRDRAGWGYTF. CDR3 nucleotides: TGTGCCAGCAGGGATCGGGCAGGGTGGGGCTACACCTTC. The rearrangement uses TRBV28 and TRBJ1-2, with TRBD1 as a possible D gene (5 bases). This CDR3 contains 13 residues. From germline, CDR1 is MDHEN and CDR2 SYDVKM. Trimming pared 6 bases from V and 8 bases from J, leaving 16 bases between.

A few counts support this clonotype. V usage is TRBV11-1 and J usage is TRBJ2-4; D is uncertain. V was clipped by 5 bases and J by 0 bases, with 5 bases between them. CDR1 and CDR2 (germline): SGHAT, FQDESV (reference sequence). The CDR3 sequence is 13 residues long. The CDR3 region has the DNA TGTGCCAGCAGCCCGATAGCCAAAAACATTCAGTACTTC. It yields the protein CASSPIAKNIQYF.

The chain uses TRBV27 and TRBJ1-6; 7 bases fit TRBD1. The CDR3 has 15 amino acids. V was clipped by 5 bases and J by 7 bases; unmatched bases: 8. The germline V gene encodes CDR1 MNHEY and CDR2 SMNVEV (reference sequence). The CDR3 DNA reads as TGTGCCAGCAGTACCCGACAGGGTTTGAATTCACCCCTCCACTTT. Encoded protein: CASSTRQGLNSPLHF.

This clonotype has more than one count but fewer than ten. The chain combines TRBV29-1 with TRBJ1-2; D is uncertain. Trimming shortened V by 5 bases and J by 5 bases, and 12 bases separated the two germline ends. Germline CDR1 is SQVTM and CDR2 is ANQGSEA. The CDR3 spans 12 residues. The CDR3 DNA reads as TGCAGCGTTCAGCCCAGGACTTATGGCTACACCTTC. Translating it yields CSVQPRTYGYTF.

This clonotype appeared many times. This chain links TRBV7-2 with TRBJ2-7; no definite D call. The CDR3 runs 13 residues. Trimming left V 5 bases short and J 3 bases short, with 11 bases between. Germline CDR1 SGHTA, CDR2 FQGNSA. CDR3 coding DNA: TGTGCCAGCAGCGGTTGGTCAAGCTACGAGCAGTACTTC. Amino acids: CASSGWSSYEQYF.

This sequence joins TRBV6-4 and TRBJ2-2, with a possible D match to TRBD1 (5 bases). The germline CDR1 and CDR2 sequences are MRHNA and SNTAGT. There are 14 residues in the CDR3. V lost 0 bases, J lost 7 bases, and 9 bases lay in between. The CDR3 is CASSDSRGVGELFF. The DNA for the CDR3 is TGTGCCAGCAGTGACTCAAGGGGTGTCGGGGAGCTGTTTTTT.

The CDR3 region has the DNA TGCGCCAGCAGTGTTGGAGGGCCATACAATGAGCAGTTCTTC. It specifies CASSVGGPYNEQFF. V and J are TRBV10-1 and TRBJ2-1, with D possibly matching TRBD2 (6 bases). Germline CDR1 is WNHNN and CDR2 is SYGVQD (reference sequence). V lost 4 bases to trimming and J lost 4 bases, with 11 bases between them. The CDR3 consists of 14 residues.

This chain joins TRBV28 and TRBJ2-1; D gene uncertain. CDR1 is MDHEN, CDR2 SYDVKM, per germline. The CDR3 is 13 amino acids. V was pared by 6 bases and J by 0 bases, with 6 bases between. CDR3 nucleotides: TGTGCCAGCAGACCCCGCTCCTACAATGAGCAGTTCTTC. Its protein is CASRPRSYNEQFF.

V is TRBV18 and J is TRBJ1-4, with a weak D call TRBD1 (5 bases). Trimming pared 3 bases from V and 3 bases from J, leaving 11 bases between. Germline V lookup: CDR1 KGHSH, CDR2 LQKENI. CDR3 length equals 15 residues. CDR3 sequence reads: CASSPSGGANEKLFF. DNA for the CDR3: TGTGCCAGCTCACCCTCGGGGGGTGCTAATGAAAAACTGTTTTTT.

The chain is built from TRBV6-2 or TRBV6-3 and TRBJ2-7, with 9 bases aligning to TRBD1. Germline V gives CDR1 MNHEY, CDR2 SVGEGT. With V trimmed by 2 bases and J by 4 bases, 6 bases remained unmatched. The CDR3 covers 15 residues. The DNA for the CDR3 is TGTGCCAGCAGTTACATCGGACAGGGGAATTACGAGCAGTACTTC. This encodes CASSYIGQGNYEQYF.

This clonotype was counted only a few times. The CDR3 nucleotides are TGTGCCAGCAGTTACCTTTCGGGACAGGGGGATCACTGGCTAGCGCCCCAGCATTTT. Its translation: CASSYLSGQGDHWLAPQHF. The chain employs TRBV6-2 or TRBV6-3 and TRBJ1-5, with TRBD1 matching over 11 bases. Germline assignment: CDR1 MNHEY and CDR2 SVGEGT. The V segment lost 2 bases and the J segment 9 bases; nucleotides outside the gene matches: 18. The CDR3 covers 19 residues.

The chain recombines TRBV6-1 with TRBJ1-5, with 9 bases fitting TRBD1. Germline V CDR1 and CDR2: MNHNS, SASEGT. V shed 0 bases and J 2 bases; nucleotides not matched to a gene: 11. The CDR3 sequence is 19 residues long. This CDR3 is CASSEAGQGGLVGNQPQHF. CDR3 sequence (DNA): TGTGCCAGCAGTGAAGCGGGACAGGGAGGTCTTGTGGGCAATCAGCCCCAGCATTTT.

This chain links TRBV20-1 with TRBJ2-3; D remains unclear. Between the trimmed V and J ends, which lost 2 bases and 1 base, there was a span of 16 bases. The germline CDR1 and CDR2 sequences are DFQATT and SNEGSKA (reference sequence). This CDR3 region has 16 residues. In DNA, the CDR3 is TGCAGTGCTAGAACCTCGGCCCCACGGGGCACAGATACGCAGTATTTT. Its translation: CSARTSAPRGTDTQYF.

This clonotype occurred a few times. The chain has TRBV6-6 and TRBJ2-3, with D possibly matching TRBD1 (6 bases). Germline values: CDR1 MNHNY, CDR2 SVGAGI (reference sequence). Trimming pared 0 bases from V and 0 bases from J, leaving 7 bases between. The CDR3 runs 15 residues. As DNA, the CDR3 is TGTGCCAGCAGTTACTCGAGGGGGAGCACAGATACGCAGTATTTT. Protein product: CASSYSRGSTDTQYF.